These 17 T cell receptor beta chains share one sample of origin, sequenced in a study of chemoradiotherapy in HPV16-positive cancers. TCRdb's copy holds only in-frame clones and misses some; the assay was immunoSEQ multiplex PCR. The table shows some 14,000 clones, with roughly 70% occurring only once. This sample was taken from a patient who underwent chemoradiotherapy. All receptors derive from a human donor with HPV-associated anogenital cancer.

The chain has TRBV28 and TRBJ1-5; no firm D call. The ends were cut back, 2 bases at V and 0 bases at J, with 11 bases in the middle. Germline CDR1 reads MDHEN; CDR2 reads SYDVKM. The CDR3 spans 16 residues. The CDR3 coding sequence is TGTGCCAGCAGTTTAGTCTCGCGGATTAGCAATCAGCCCCAGCATTTT. Its protein is CASSLVSRISNQPQHF.

This clone was detected once. The chain joins TRBV9 to TRBJ2-1; 8 bases are shared with TRBD2. The CDR3 length is 15 residues. Looked up from germline, CDR1 is SGDLS and CDR2 is YYNGEE. J was trimmed by 2 bases and V by 4 bases; bases with no gene match: 5. The CDR3 region is CASSTSGGAYNEQFF. CDR3 in DNA: TGTGCCAGCAGCACAAGCGGGGGAGCCTACAATGAGCAGTTCTTC.

V gene TRBV6-1 combines with J gene TRBJ1-2; D is unresolved. V gave up 4 bases and J gave up 8 bases, with 14 bases separating them. Germline V gene sequence: CDR1 MNHNS, CDR2 SASEGT. This CDR3 comprises 13 residues. The CDR3 reads CASSVGPSRGYTF. The CDR3, as DNA: TGTGCCAGCAGTGTCGGACCTTCGAGGGGCTACACCTTC.

V is TRBV4-1 and J is TRBJ2-1; D may correspond to TRBD1 or TRBD2 (5 bases each). Trimming left V 0 bases short and J 13 bases short, with 13 bases between. The CDR3 covers 13 residues. CDR1 and CDR2 (germline): MGHRA, YSYEKL. The CDR3 nucleotides are TGCGCCAGCAGCCAAGAGGGGGAAAGTCAACAGTTCTTC. Translating gives CASSQEGESQQFF.

The chain employs TRBV4-1 and TRBJ1-1, with D unresolved. This CDR3 has 14 amino acids. Germline CDR1 is MGHRA and CDR2 is YSYEKL. The V end lost 3 bases, the J end lost 2 bases, and 10 bases lay between the germline ends. CDR3 coding DNA: TGCGCCAGCAGCCAGCCCATGATAAACACTGAAGCTTTCTTT. Its translation is CASSQPMINTEAFF.

This sequence joins TRBV19 and TRBJ1-2; 8 positions agree with TRBD1. V dropped 5 bases and J dropped 4; count of bases not matched to a gene: 12. Germline-derived CDR1 and CDR2 are LNHDA and SQIVND (reference sequence). The CDR3 covers 16 residues. CDR3 sequence (DNA): TGTGCCAGTAGTCCGGGGACAGGCACACTAATCTATGGCTACACCTTC. Amino acids: CASSPGTGTLIYGYTF.

CDR3 loop: CASSDQAGQGVTEAFF. CDR3 sequence (DNA): TGCGCCAGCAGTGATCAGGCGGGACAGGGGGTAACTGAAGCTTTCTTT. V and J are TRBV10-2 and TRBJ1-1; TRBD1 matches 11 bases. Trimming removed 3 bases from V and 5 bases from J; junction bases left unmatched: 8. The germline gives CDR1 WSHSY, CDR2 SAAADI. This CDR3 is 16 amino acids long.

This chain joins TRBV5-8 and TRBJ2-1; D is uncertain. Germline V lookup: CDR1 SGHTS, CDR2 YDEGEE. CDR3 length equals 12 residues. With 0 bases removed from V and 8 bases from J, the gap between germline ends came to 6 bases. The CDR3 spells CASSLGPYEQFF. For the CDR3, the DNA is TGTGCCAGCAGCTTGGGCCCATATGAGCAGTTCTTC.

In its sample, this clone was seen once. This chain uses TRBV5-5 with TRBJ2-3, with D unclear. Germline V gene lookup returns CDR1 SGHKS and CDR2 YYEKEE (reference sequence). Deletions cut 3 bases from V and 8 bases from J, with 16 bases between. The CDR3 is 14 residues long. The CDR3 sequence: CASSWVVPRSTQYF. CDR3 DNA sequence: TGTGCCAGCAGCTGGGTAGTCCCACGTTCTACGCAGTATTTT.

This rearrangement joins TRBV7-9 to TRBJ1-2; unclear D gene. The CDR3 covers 16 residues. V lost 7 bases, J lost 4 bases, and 22 bases lay in between. In germline, CDR1 is SEHNR, CDR2 FQNEAQ (reference sequence). The CDR3 DNA follows: TGTGCCAGCACCAAAGGGCTGGGAGGCGACCTCTATGGCTACACCTTC. Translation: CASTKGLGGDLYGYTF.

CDR3: CASSFRDSEKLFF. In DNA, the CDR3 is TGTGCCAGCAGCTTCCGGGATTCTGAAAAACTGTTTTTT. The chain combines TRBV7-9 with TRBJ1-4; unclear D gene. CDR1 and CDR2 from the germline V gene are SEHNR and FQNEAQ (reference sequence). The CDR3 sequence is 13 residues long. The ends were cut back, 3 bases at V and 7 bases at J, with 9 bases in the middle.

Only a few counts were recorded for this clone. The chain employs TRBV7-3 and TRBJ1-6; D ambiguous. The germline gives CDR1 SGHTA, CDR2 FQGTGA. Trimming removed 0 bases at V and 7 bases at J, with 4 bases between. This CDR3 is built from 13 residues. CDR3: CASSLTGNSPLHF. The CDR3 DNA follows: TGTGCCAGCAGCTTAACAGGGAATTCACCCCTCCACTTT. Looking up the rest from reference TRBV7-3 and TRBJ1-6 gives the full variable domain: GAGVSQTPSNKVTEKGKYVELRCDPISGHTALYWYRQSLGQGPEFLIYFQGTGAADDSGLPNDRFFAVRPEGSVSTLKIQRTERGDSAVYLCASSLTGNSPLHFGNGTRLTVT.

This CDR3 is CASSRFGGANEQFF. The DNA for the CDR3 is TGTGCCAGCAGCCGATTCGGGGGAGCGAATGAGCAGTTCTTC. This rearrangement joins TRBV7-2 to TRBJ2-1, with D tentatively TRBD2 (6 bases). Trimming removed 5 bases from V and 7 bases from J, with 15 bases in between. Germline lookup yields CDR1 SGHTA and CDR2 FQGNSA. There are 14 residues in the CDR3.

The chain combines TRBV15 with TRBJ2-3, with 10 nucleotides matching TRBD2. Unmatched junction bases numbered 5, after V lost 2 bases and J lost 6 bases. The CDR3 is made up of 15 amino acids. Germline lookup yields CDR1 LNHNV and CDR2 YYDKDF (reference sequence). CDR3 coding DNA: TGTGCCACCAGCAGACCAGGACTAGCGGCGGATACGCAGTATTTT. This encodes CATSRPGLAADTQYF.

In DNA form, the CDR3 reads TGTGCCTGGAGCCGGGACAGCTATGGCTACACCTTC. Translated: CAWSRDSYGYTF. V gene TRBV30 combines with J gene TRBJ1-2; 7 bases align to TRBD1. The J segment lost 4 bases and the V segment lost 3 bases, leaving 2 bases of the junction unmatched. The CDR3 runs 12 residues. Germline CDR1 is GTSNPN and CDR2 is SVGIG (reference sequence).

This clone was recorded a few times. The genes are TRBV7-2 and TRBJ1-5; 12 bases line up with TRBD1. Germline loops: CDR1 SGHTA, CDR2 FQGNSA. V was clipped by 3 bases and J by 11 bases; unmatched bases: 2. The CDR3 contains 13 residues. CDR3 sequence: CASSLGQGAAQHF. CDR3 coding DNA: TGTGCCAGCAGCTTGGGACAGGGGGCCGCCCAGCATTTT. The full variable domain, in which reference TRBV7-2 and TRBJ1-5 provide the parts outside the CDR3, is GAGVSQSPSNKVTEKGKDVELRCDPISGHTALYWYRQSLGQGLEFLIYFQGNSAPDKSGLPSDRFSAERTGGSVSTLTIQRTQQEDSAVYLCASSLGQGAAQHFGDGTRLSIL.

There are a few counts of this clone. The chain joins TRBV9 to TRBJ2-5, with D maybe TRBD1 (5 bases). Germline V lookup: CDR1 SGDLS, CDR2 YYNGEE. CDR3 size: 15 residues. V dropped 2 bases and J dropped 2 bases, with 13 bases sitting between them. CDR3 region: CASSVQPGAQETQYF. The CDR3, as DNA: TGTGCCAGCAGCGTCCAGCCTGGGGCTCAAGAGACCCAGTACTTC.